This T cell receptor beta chain was documented in a study of T cell repertoires in cytomegalovirus infection. Overall study context: Public TCR beta signatures indicated both CMV infection and matching HLA type.

The germline V gene has CDR1 SSHAT and CDR2 FNYEAQ (reference sequence). CDR3 length: 15 amino acids. Notes on the study in general: Ex vivo, HLA-C-restricted CMV-specific TCR beta clonotypes prevailed over the rest of the response. Summed frequency of public TCR beta families distinguished CMV carriers with the relevant HLA.

This clonotype was observed many times. Its antigen is not known. Each CDR3 protein gets one entry after TCRdb re-called the reads with MiXCR. Among roughly 760,000 distinct CDR3 sequences listed, 35% to 45% were seen once. The TCR was taken from a human donor in good health (CMV status not recorded). Some clones in this sample may be carry-over from other donors' samples. This rearrangement joins TRBV7-7 to TRBJ2-3, with 10 bases fitting TRBD2. The specimen was PBMCs. The CDR3 region has the DNA TGTGCTAGCGGGCCGGGCCTAGCGGGAGTAGATACGCAGTATTTT. This sequence encodes CASGPGLAGVDTQYF.